This TCR beta chain is from a study of shared clonotypes between healthy human individuals. As for the study in general: Per donor, three plates held CD4 naive cells, three held CD4 memory, two held CD8 naive and one held CD8 memory.

There were no recent acute infections or vaccinations among the donors, who were healthy HIV-negative adults. Profiled with immunoSEQ multiplex PCR; TCRdb holds only in-frame clones, not every one. The sample has just over 2,000,000 clones; over 85% are singletons. CDR1 is SGHRS and CDR2 is YFSETQ in the germline V gene. This CDR3 has 14 amino acids. V was trimmed by 4 bases and J by 4 bases, leaving 12 bases between them. The chain joins TRBV5-1 to TRBJ2-1; the D gene is possibly TRBD2 (6 bases). The TCR comes from a young man in good health. Input material: naive CD4+ T cells sorted from blood. Subset of the sample: CD45RA+ positively selected. CDR3 nucleotides: TGCGCCAGCAGCCCGGACTACCCATACAATGAGCAGTTCTTC. Amino acid sequence: CASSPDYPYNEQFF.